The sequence of this T cell receptor (beta chain) was determined in a study of cytomegalovirus exposure and HLA in healthy donors. Vbeta (60) and Jbeta (13) primers were used in the PCR. Data came from immunoSEQ multiplex PCR; TCRdb stores just in-frame clones and leaves some out. The repertoire holds about 120,000 clones, under 90% seen once, with more than 8% in the top ten. Healthy bone marrow donors made up the donor group. The CDR3 spans 13 residues. V shed 4 bases and J 5 bases; nucleotides not matched to a gene: 1. The germline V gene encodes CDR1 MGHDK and CDR2 SYGVNS. This receptor was identified in a female donor in good health and CMV-seropositive. The material sequenced was PBMCs. V usage is TRBV25-1 and J usage is TRBJ2-2; 7 bases match TRBD1. The CDR3 loop reads CASSATGTGELFF. The CDR3 nucleotides are TGTGCCAGCAGTGCGACAGGGACCGGGGAGCTGTTTTTT.